These 5 T cell receptor beta chains came from one sample sequenced in a study of CD8 T cells in Susac syndrome. It was with random hexamers that 0.5 to 1 ug RNA was reverse transcribed. One entry per CDR3 protein results from TCRdb running MiXCR on the immunoSEQ multiplex PCR reads. The table has roughly 200,000 distinct CDR3 sequences, 90% to 95% seen once. The specimen sequenced was CD4+ T cells from PBMCs. These receptors were taken from a human donor with Susac syndrome.

The chain couples TRBV15 to TRBJ2-2; no clear D. Germline CDR1 reads LNHNV; CDR2 reads YYDKDF (reference sequence). The CDR3 totals 13 residues. V lost 1 base and J 3 bases, leaving 3 bases between the germline ends. The CDR3 nucleotides are TGTGCCACCAGCAGAGTCTACACCGGGGAGCTGTTTTTT. Translated: CATSRVYTGELFF.

This sequence joins TRBV5-6 and TRBJ2-7; possibly TRBD2 for D (6 bases). Trimming removed 3 bases at V and 3 bases at J, with 13 bases between. The CDR3 consists of 14 residues. Germline V gene lookup returns CDR1 SGHDT and CDR2 YYEEEE. CDR3 loop: CASSWRDGNYEQYF. CDR3 in DNA: TGTGCCAGCAGCTGGCGGGACGGAAACTACGAGCAGTACTTC.

The rearrangement uses TRBV12-3 or TRBV12-4 and TRBJ2-6; D is unclear. The CDR3 loop spans 18 amino acids. Trimming left V 4 bases short and J 0 bases short, with 16 bases between. The CDR3: CASSSAGSSFSGANVLTF. CDR3 coding DNA: TGTGCCAGCAGTTCTGCAGGTTCCTCCTTCTCTGGGGCCAACGTCCTGACTTTC.

The CDR3 protein is CASSGSGDNEQFF. CDR3 nucleotide sequence: TGTGCCAGCAGCGGGAGCGGGGACAATGAGCAGTTCTTC. The chain has TRBV9 and TRBJ2-1; 7 bases fit TRBD2. CDR3 length: 13 residues. V trimming: 3 bases; J trimming: 5 bases; junction bases outside the gene matches: 2. Germline values: CDR1 SGDLS, CDR2 YYNGEE.

V and J are TRBV25-1 and TRBJ1-5; D uncertain. CDR3 length equals 14 residues. Trimming left V 1 base short and J 1 base short, with 5 bases between. The V gene's germline CDR1 is MGHDK and CDR2 SYGVNS. The CDR3 sequence: CASSESGSNQPQHF. CDR3 in DNA: TGTGCCAGCAGTGAATCCGGGAGCAATCAGCCCCAGCATTTT.